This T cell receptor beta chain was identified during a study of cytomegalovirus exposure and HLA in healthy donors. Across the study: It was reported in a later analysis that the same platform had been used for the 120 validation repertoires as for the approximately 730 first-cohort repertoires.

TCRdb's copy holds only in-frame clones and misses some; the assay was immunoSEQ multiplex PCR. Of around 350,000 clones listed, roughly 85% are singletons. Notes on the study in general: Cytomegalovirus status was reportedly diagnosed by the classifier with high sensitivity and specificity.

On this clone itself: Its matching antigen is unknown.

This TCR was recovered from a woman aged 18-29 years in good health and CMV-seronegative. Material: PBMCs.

DNA for the CDR3: TGTGCCAGCAGTTTGATTGGCGGGGGGGCTTGGACGGCCGGGGAGCTGTTTTTT. Its translation: CASSLIGGGAWTAGELFF. This chain links TRBV27 with TRBJ2-2; 9 bases are shared with TRBD2. Looked up from germline, CDR1 is MNHEY and CDR2 is SMNVEV (reference sequence). J gave up 6 bases and V 3 bases, and 14 bases lay outside the gene matches. The CDR3 runs to 18 residues.